This T cell receptor beta chain comes out of a study of human T cells and chemical hapten exposure. Study details: Sensitizing treatment utilized 2% DPC over a 2 cm by 2 cm portion of upper inner arm skin.

This clonotype was seen only a few times. Documented time point: pre-sensitization, week 0. Documented treatment: therapeutic diphenylcyclopropenone sensitization with weekly scalp DPC. From germline, CDR1 is SGHTA and CDR2 FQGNSA. CDR3 length: 14 residues. Trimming shortened V by 4 bases and J by 1 base, and 10 bases separated the two germline ends. TCRdb re-analysed the RACE reads in MiXCR, keeping a single row per CDR3 protein. Of around 300,000 distinct CDR3 sequences in the sample, roughly 7.7% were seen once. The chain recombines TRBV7-2 with TRBJ1-1; D is undetermined. Here the sequenced sample was whole blood, taken in connection with sensitization to the hapten diphenylcyclopropenone (DPC). This TCR was sampled from a young man with alopecia areata. Some clones in this sample may be carry-over from other donors' samples. CDR3 sequence: CASSSSGSNTEAFF. Written as DNA, the CDR3 is TGTGCCAGCAGCTCTTCCGGGTCGAACACTGAAGCTTTCTTT.